This T cell receptor (beta chain) was captured in a study of T cells after yellow fever vaccination. Looking at the study overall: Preparing low-cell-number fractions relied on SMART-Seq v4 Ultra Low Input.

Whole-study results and caveats: FACS-sorted repertoires could contain abundant clonotypes contaminating from the bulk population. Post-booster repertoires contained most primary-vaccination clones again (roughly 96% CD4, about 88% CD8).

V was clipped by 2 bases and J by 4 bases, with 17 bases between them. The CDR3 consists of 17 residues. CDR1 is SEHNR, CDR2 FQNEAQ, per germline (reference sequence). They built TCR cDNA with 5'RACE template switching, a step that put in a universal primer site and UMIs. TCRdb reanalysed the 5' RACE reads using MiXCR and keeps one entry per CDR3 protein. The table shows roughly 94,000 distinct CDR3 sequences, with under 9% occurring only once. The clonotype comes from a man aged 18-30 years who received the YFV17D yellow fever vaccine. The specimen was CD8+ T cells not binding an NS4B(214-222) dextramer, sorted from PBMCs, collected roughly 14 days after the first yellow fever vaccination. J is TRBJ2-2 and V is TRBV7-9; D is ambiguous. The CDR3 is CASSLPRRTSSTGELFF. CDR3 nucleotides: TGTGCCAGCAGCTTACCAAGACGGACCTCGAGCACCGGGGAGCTGTTTTTT. Looking up the rest from reference TRBV7-9 and TRBJ2-2 gives the full variable domain: DTGVSQNPRHKITKRGQNVTFRCDPISEHNRLYWYRQTLGQGPEFLTYFQNEAQLEKSRLLSDRFSAERPKGSFSTLEIQRTEQGDSAMYLCASSLPRRTSSTGELFFGEGSRLTVL.